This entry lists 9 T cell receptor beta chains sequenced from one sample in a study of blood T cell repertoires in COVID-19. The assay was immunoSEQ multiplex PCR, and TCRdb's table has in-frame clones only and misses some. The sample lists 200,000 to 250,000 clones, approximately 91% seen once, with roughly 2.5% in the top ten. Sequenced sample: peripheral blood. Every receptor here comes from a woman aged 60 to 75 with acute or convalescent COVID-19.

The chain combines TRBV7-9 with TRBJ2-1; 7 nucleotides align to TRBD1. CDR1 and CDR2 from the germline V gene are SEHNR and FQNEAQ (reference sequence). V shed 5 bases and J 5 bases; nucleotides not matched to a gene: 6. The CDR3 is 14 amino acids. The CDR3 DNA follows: TGTGCCAGCAGCGCGGACAGGACAGACAATGAGCAGTTCTTC. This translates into CASSADRTDNEQFF.

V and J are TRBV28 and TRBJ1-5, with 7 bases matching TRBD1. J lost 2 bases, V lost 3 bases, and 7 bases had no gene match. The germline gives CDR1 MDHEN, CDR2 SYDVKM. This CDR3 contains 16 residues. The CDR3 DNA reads TGTGCCAGCAGTTTTCCGGCAGGGGGAGGCAATCAGCCCCAGCATTTT. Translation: CASSFPAGGGNQPQHF.

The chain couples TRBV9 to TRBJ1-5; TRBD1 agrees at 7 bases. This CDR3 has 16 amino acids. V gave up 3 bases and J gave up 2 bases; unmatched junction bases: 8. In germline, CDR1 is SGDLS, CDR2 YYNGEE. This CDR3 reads CASSATGTGGNQPQHF. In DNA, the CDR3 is TGTGCCAGCAGCGCCACAGGTACAGGGGGCAATCAGCCCCAGCATTTT.

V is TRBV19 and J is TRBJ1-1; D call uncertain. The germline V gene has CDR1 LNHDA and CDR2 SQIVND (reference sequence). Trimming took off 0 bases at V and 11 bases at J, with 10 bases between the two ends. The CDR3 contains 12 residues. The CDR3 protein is CASSIERREAFF. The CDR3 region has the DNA TGTGCCAGTAGTATAGAGAGGAGGGAGGCTTTCTTT.

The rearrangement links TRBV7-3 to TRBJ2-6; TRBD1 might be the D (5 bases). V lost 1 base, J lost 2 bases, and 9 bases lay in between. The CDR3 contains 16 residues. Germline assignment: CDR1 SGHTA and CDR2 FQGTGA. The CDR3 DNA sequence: TGTGCCAGCAGCTTAAAGGCAGGGACTGGGGCCAACGTCCTGACTTTC. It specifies CASSLKAGTGANVLTF.

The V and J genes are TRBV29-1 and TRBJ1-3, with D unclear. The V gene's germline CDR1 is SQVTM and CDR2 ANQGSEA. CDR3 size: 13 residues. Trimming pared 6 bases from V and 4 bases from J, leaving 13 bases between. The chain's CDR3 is CSVDEGGGNTIYF. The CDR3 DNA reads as TGCAGCGTGGACGAGGGTGGGGGAAACACCATATATTTT.

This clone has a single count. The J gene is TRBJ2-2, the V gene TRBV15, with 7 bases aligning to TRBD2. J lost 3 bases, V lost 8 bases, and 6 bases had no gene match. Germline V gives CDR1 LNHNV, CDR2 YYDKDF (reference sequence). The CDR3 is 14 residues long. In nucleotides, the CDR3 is TGTGCCACCTCCTCTGGGAGGGACACCGGGGAGCTGTTTTTT. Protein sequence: CATSSGRDTGELFF. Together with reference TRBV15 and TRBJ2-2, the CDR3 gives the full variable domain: DAMVIQNPRYQVTQFGKPVTLSCSQTLNHNVMYWYQQKSSQAPKLLFHYYDKDFNNEADTPDNFQSRRPNTSFCFLDIRSPGLGDTAMYLCATSSGRDTGELFFGEGSRLTVL.

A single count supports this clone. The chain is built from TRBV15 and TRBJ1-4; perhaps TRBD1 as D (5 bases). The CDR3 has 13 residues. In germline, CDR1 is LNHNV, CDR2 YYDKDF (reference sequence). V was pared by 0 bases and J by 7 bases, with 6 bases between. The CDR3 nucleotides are TGTGCCACCAGCAGAGACAGGGTTGAAAAACTGTTTTTT. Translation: CATSRDRVEKLFF.

The CDR3 DNA is TGTGCCAGCAGCTTGCAGGGGTATAATTCACCCCTCCACTTT. It yields the protein CASSLQGYNSPLHF. The chain recombines TRBV5-4 with TRBJ1-6, with D perhaps matching TRBD1 (6 bases). Trimming left V 1 base short and J 4 bases short, with 6 bases between. CDR1 and CDR2 from the germline V gene are SGHNT and YYREEE (reference sequence). The CDR3 runs 14 residues. The whole variable domain, filled in from reference TRBV5-4 and TRBJ1-6, reads ETGVTQSPTHLIKTRGQQVTLRCSSQSGHNTVSWYQQALGQGPQFIFQYYREEENGRGNFPPRFSGLQFPNYSSELNVNALELDDSALYLCASSLQGYNSPLHFGNGTRLTVT.